The 6 T cell receptor beta chains below all came from one sample that was sequenced in a study of cytomegalovirus exposure and HLA in healthy donors. PCR was performed using 60 Vbeta and 13 Jbeta primers. Assay: immunoSEQ multiplex PCR; the TCRdb copy retains only in-frame clones and omits some. The sample shows around 170,000 clones, 75% to 90% of them seen only once. The specimen was PBMCs. All receptors derive from a man aged 35 to 55 in good health and CMV-seropositive.

The chain links TRBV6-1 to TRBJ2-7, with D perhaps matching TRBD2 (7 bases). This CDR3 is built from 14 residues. V was trimmed by 6 bases and J by 0 bases, leaving 12 bases between them. Germline V CDR1 and CDR2: MNHNS, SASEGT. CDR3 nucleotide sequence: TGTGCCAGCAGGGGAGGGGGTAACTCCTACGAGCAGTACTTC. Its protein product is CASRGGGNSYEQYF.

The chain uses TRBV6-5 and TRBJ2-7; tentatively, D is TRBD2 (6 bases). This CDR3 has 14 amino acids. Trimming took 6 bases from V and 3 from J, leaving 15 bases between them. The germline gives CDR1 MNHEY, CDR2 SVGAGI. The CDR3 loop reads CASSPPGLFYEQYF. As DNA, the CDR3 is TGTGCCAGCAGCCCCCCGGGACTGTTCTACGAGCAGTACTTC.

The rearrangement uses TRBV18 and TRBJ2-7; 8 bases map to TRBD1. Trimming cost V 3 bases and J 5 bases; bases outside gene matches: 3. The CDR3 spans 13 residues. Germline V gene data show CDR1 as KGHSH and CDR2 as LQKENI. CDR3: CASSPGQEDEQYF. CDR3 in DNA: TGTGCCAGCTCACCGGGACAGGAGGACGAGCAGTACTTC.

In this sample, this clone turned up a few times. The J gene is TRBJ1-5, the V gene TRBV7-8; D remains ambiguous. The V end lost 0 bases, the J end lost 2 bases, and 8 bases lay between the germline ends. Germline V gives CDR1 SGHVS, CDR2 FQNEAQ. The CDR3 loop spans 15 amino acids. The CDR3 sequence is CASSLALSGNQPQHF. DNA of the CDR3: TGTGCCAGCAGCTTAGCCCTGAGTGGCAATCAGCCCCAGCATTTT.

The chain employs TRBV9 and TRBJ2-1; 8 bases align to TRBD2. The CDR3 length is 14 residues. The junction had 5 bases not matched to a gene; V was cut back by 3 bases and J by 6 bases. Germline loops: CDR1 SGDLS, CDR2 YYNGEE. The CDR3 DNA reads TGTGCCAGCAGCGCGGGGGGGAAGATCAATGAGCAGTTCTTC. This sequence encodes CASSAGGKINEQFF.

The genes are TRBV28 and TRBJ1-5, with unresolved D. This CDR3 is 14 amino acids long. The germline gives CDR1 MDHEN, CDR2 SYDVKM. The ends were cut back, 4 bases at V and 9 bases at J, with 16 bases in the middle. CDR3 region: CASSSHGSALPQHF. CDR3 bases: TGTGCCAGCAGTTCTCATGGGAGTGCCTTGCCCCAGCATTTT.